Listed below are T cell receptor beta chains from one sample, sequenced in a study of blood T cells in healthy people across ages. TCRdb re-called the 5' RACE reads with MiXCR, one entry per CDR3 protein. The table has approximately 800,000 distinct CDR3 sequences, about three fifths seen once. The sample was blood. The receptor set was obtained from a man aged 25 to 45 in good health. The CDR3 runs from the conserved cysteine through the conserved F or W. D genes are given only for firm matches. Part of the rows lack a size; the others show once, few, many or a class for expanded clones.

>TRBJ2-1|NA|TRBD2|TRBV5-1
TGCGCCAGCAGCTTCACCGGGGGGAGATACAATGAGCAGTTCTTC
CASSFTGGRYNEQFF
>TRBJ1-4|few|NA|TRBV6-6
TGTGCCAGCAGTTACTCCATGGTCGCCGAAGACGAAAAACTGTTTTTT
CASSYSMVAEDEKLFF
>TRBJ2-7|NA|NA|TRBV20-1
TGCAGTGCTAGAGTCCCGCCCTACGAGCAGTACTTC
CSARVPPYEQYF
>TRBJ1-2|NA|NA|TRBV2
TGTGCCAGCAGCCCGACGAGGGGCTACACCTTC
CASSPTRGYTF
>TRBJ2-1|NA|NA|TRBV25-1
TGTGCCAGCAGCTCACCCGGTGGTGCGGTGTGGTTCTTC
CASSSPGGAVWFF
>TRBJ2-3|NA|NA|TRBV19
TGTGCCGCCTCCCAGTGGGCGGATGCTAGCACAGATACGCGGTATTTT
CAASQWADASTDTRYF
>TRBJ2-1|NA|TRBD2|TRBV30
TGTGCCTGGAAGCGGGGGCCCAACAATGAGCAGTTCTTC
CAWKRGPNNEQFF
>TRBJ1-2|NA|TRBD1|TRBV27
TGTGCCAGCAGTTTAACTCTCCCGGACAGGCACCTCGGCACCTTC
CASSLTLPDRHLGTF
>TRBJ2-1|NA|NA|TRBV15
TGTGCCACCAGCAGAGGCCGGGGAAGCTCCTACGATGAGCAGTTCTTC
CATSRGRGSSYDEQFF
>TRBJ1-2|once|NA|TRBV3-1
TGTGCCAGCAGCCAAGAAAGAGGATCTGGCTACACCTTC
CASSQERGSGYTF
>TRBJ1-1|NA|NA|TRBV3-1
TGTGCCAGCAGCCTGGGGGATCCTAGAGGCACTGAAGCTTTCTTT
CASSLGDPRGTEAFF
>TRBJ1-5|NA|TRBD1|TRBV20-1
TGCAGTGCTATGGGACAGGGTGGGAGTGGGAGCAATCAGCCCCAGCATTTT
CSAMGQGGSGSNQPQHF
>TRBJ2-1|NA|NA|TRBV28
TGTGCCAGCAGTTCCTCTCGATATGAGCAGTTCTTC
CASSSSRYEQFF
>TRBJ2-7|NA|NA|TRBV28
TGTGCCAGCACCACTGGGACAGCGGGGTTCTACGAGCAGTACTTC
CASTTGTAGFYEQYF
>TRBJ2-7|few|TRBD2|TRBV10-3
TGTGCCATCAGTGAACAAGCGGGACTAGCGGGAGCGACCTACGAGCAGTACTTC
CAISEQAGLAGATYEQYF
>TRBJ1-6|NA|NA|TRBV20-1
TGCAGTGCTAAGGCAGGGGCGGGTAATTCACCCCTCCACTTT
CSAKAGAGNSPLHF
>TRBJ2-2|NA|NA|TRBV7-9
TGTGCCAGCAGCCGCGACAGAACCGGGGAGCTGTTTTTT
CASSRDRTGELFF
>TRBJ2-3|NA|TRBD2|TRBV15
TGTGCCACCAGCTGGAGCGGGGGAAGCGCAGATACGCAGTATTTT
CATSWSGGSADTQYF
>TRBJ2-5|NA|TRBD2|TRBV2
TGTGCCAGCAACCGACTTCTAGCGGGAGTGGGGGAGACCCAGTACTTC
CASNRLLAGVGETQYF
>TRBJ2-3|NA|NA|TRBV6-5
TGTGCCAGCAGCTATTTCGGGGCTGTCACAGATACGCAGTATTTT
CASSYFGAVTDTQYF
>TRBJ1-2|NA|NA|TRBV21-1
TGTGCCGGCAGCAAAGGAACGAGAGGTATCTACGCCTATGGCTACACCTTC
CAGSKGTRGIYAYGYTF
>TRBJ2-3|NA|NA|TRBV20-1
TGCAGTGTAATCGGCGAGGGAGTCTCAGATACGCAGTATTTT
CSVIGEGVSDTQYF